The clone carrying this T cell receptor (beta chain) was picked up a small number of times. The antigen remains unidentified. The data derive from a study of blood T cells in healthy people across ages. Study results and limitations: As age increased, TCR beta diversity per million T cells fell in a roughly linear fashion.

Through a sample-barcoded 5' primer and a J-beta primer mix, a second PCR was run for about 6 to 11 cycles. MiXCR, run by TCRdb on the 5' RACE reads, gives a single entry per CDR3 protein. This table has around 1,000,000 distinct CDR3 sequences, under 30% appearing once. From germline, CDR1 is MNHEY and CDR2 SVGAGI. This CDR3 has 17 amino acids. J was trimmed by 5 bases and V by 0 bases; bases with no gene match: 8. The same sample was also used in a study of T cells of mothers and their children.

Sequenced input: blood. The chain recombines TRBV6-5 with TRBJ2-2; 8 nucleotides align to TRBD2. The clonotype was recovered from a girl under 10 years old in good health. CDR3 DNA: TGTGCCAGCAGTTACTCGAAAACACTAGCGGTTACCGGGGAGCTGTTTTTT. Its translation is CASSYSKTLAVTGELFF.